The 8 T cell receptor beta chains below all came from one sample that was sequenced in a study of blood T cell repertoires in COVID-19. Method: immunoSEQ multiplex PCR; TCRdb's copy keeps in-frame clones and lacks some. The table has hundreds of thousands of clones, 70% to 90% seen once. Sequencing was carried out using PBMCs or T cells enriched from blood (not recorded which). The receptors stem from a woman aged 50 to 65 in a cohort exposed to, infected with or recovered from COVID-19 (not recorded which).

This chain joins TRBV6-4 and TRBJ1-6, with a possible D match to TRBD1 (6 bases). Trimming shortened V by 6 bases and J by 9 bases, and 15 bases separated the two germline ends. Germline CDR1 and CDR2: MRHNA and SNTAGT. The CDR3 contains 14 residues. In DNA form, the CDR3 reads TGTGCCAGCAGCAGCACAGGGTTAGGTTCACCCCTCCACTTT. Translating gives CASSSTGLGSPLHF.

The V gene is TRBV7-9, the J gene TRBJ1-1; the D is unclear. CDR3 length: 15 amino acids. V was cut by 3 bases and J by 1 base, with 12 bases left in between. Germline V gives CDR1 SEHNR, CDR2 FQNEAQ (reference sequence). The CDR3 sequence: CASSLWLGGNTEAFF. Here the CDR3 DNA reads TGTGCCAGCAGCTTGTGGTTAGGAGGGAACACTGAAGCTTTCTTT.

The chain is built from TRBV15 and TRBJ2-3; D perhaps matches TRBD1 (6 bases). This CDR3 spans 17 amino acids. The V and J ends lost 4 bases and 8 bases respectively, with 25 bases between them. Germline V CDR1 and CDR2: LNHNV, YYDKDF (reference sequence). CDR3 protein: CATSKNRDPKAPATQYF. CDR3 nucleotides: TGTGCCACCAGCAAGAACAGGGATCCTAAGGCCCCAGCTACGCAGTATTTT.

The chain's CDR3 is CASSTNNGVESTDTQYF. The DNA of the CDR3 is TGTGCCAGTAGCACTAATAACGGCGTGGAAAGCACAGATACGCAGTATTTT. The gene calls are TRBV19 and TRBJ2-3; the D is unclear. The CDR3 extends over 17 amino acids. Germline V gene data show CDR1 as LNHDA and CDR2 as SQIVND (reference sequence). The V end was cut by 6 bases, the J end by 0 bases, with 19 bases between.

The chain recombines TRBV29-1 with TRBJ2-1; no clear D gene. Germline loops: CDR1 SQVTM, CDR2 ANQGSEA. This CDR3 contains 12 residues. Trimming removed 1 base at V and 8 bases at J, with 9 bases between. CDR3 amino acids: CSVEGSRDEQFF. CDR3 DNA sequence: TGCAGCGTTGAAGGGTCCCGGGATGAGCAGTTCTTC.

Note on this clone: Within the sample, other DNA sequences also encode this same CDR3. V and J are TRBV5-1 and TRBJ1-1, with a tentative D call TRBD1 (6 bases). Germline V gives CDR1 SGHRS, CDR2 YFSETQ. The CDR3 consists of 15 residues. Trimming left V 0 bases short and J 1 base short, with 10 bases between. The CDR3 region is CASSLVGRGNTEAFF. DNA for the CDR3: TGCGCCAGCAGCTTGGTCGGCAGGGGGAACACTGAAGCTTTCTTT.

This chain connects TRBV29-1 to TRBJ2-2; 9 bases are a match to TRBD1. V dropped 6 bases and J dropped 0; count of bases not matched to a gene: 11. In germline, CDR1 is SQVTM, CDR2 ANQGSEA. CDR3 size: 17 residues. The CDR3 DNA reads TGCAGCGTCACGACAGGGGGAGCCAACGCGAACACCGGGGAGCTGTTTTTT. Translated, it gives CSVTTGGANANTGELFF.

CDR3: CASSQDFGTGAYGYTF. The CDR3 DNA follows: TGTGCCAGCAGCCAAGATTTCGGGACAGGAGCCTATGGCTACACCTTC. The chain links TRBV3-1 (or the pseudogene TRBV3-2) to TRBJ1-2; 8 positions agree with TRBD1. The CDR3 spans 16 residues. With 0 bases clipped from V and 4 bases from J, the junction kept 7 bases outside the gene matches. The V gene's germline CDR1 is LGHDT and CDR2 YNNKEL (reference sequence).